Listed below are T cell receptor beta chains from one sample, sequenced in a study of cytomegalovirus exposure and HLA in healthy donors. Produced via immunoSEQ multiplex PCR; TCRdb's table is partial and in-frame only. The data contain 100,000 to 150,000 clones, around 82% of them singletons. Sequencing input: PBMCs. These receptors originate from a woman between 40 and 55 years old in good health and CMV-seropositive. CDR3s include the opening cysteine and the closing phenylalanine or tryptophan. Each record gives: clone size, D gene, V gene, J gene, CDR3 DNA, CDR3 protein. D genes are given only for firm matches. Clone size, where shown, is once, few, many, or a class for clones that have expanded.

size: .
D: .
V: TRBV7-9
J: TRBJ1-4
DNA: TGTGCCAGCAGCCCCAAGGGGGTAACTAATGAAAAACTGTTTTTT
CDR3: CASSPKGVTNEKLFF

size: .
D: .
V: TRBV5-4
J: TRBJ1-1
DNA: TGTGCCAGCAGCTTGGGCCAGGCCGCTGAAGCTTTCTTT
CDR3: CASSLGQAAEAFF

size: .
D: .
V: TRBV7-9
J: TRBJ2-5
DNA: TGTGCCAGCAGCTTTGTGACTAACCAAGAGACCCAGTACTTC
CDR3: CASSFVTNQETQYF

size: .
D: .
V: TRBV4-1
J: TRBJ2-7
DNA: TGCGCCAGCAGCCAAGGAGGCAGCTCCTACGAGCAGTACTTC
CDR3: CASSQGGSSYEQYF

size: .
D: .
V: TRBV28
J: TRBJ1-5
DNA: TGTGCCAGCAGTTTGTTATCTTATCAGCCCCAGCATTTT
CDR3: CASSLLSYQPQHF

size: .
D: TRBD1
V: TRBV9
J: TRBJ1-2
DNA: TGTGCCAGCAGCGTCGACAGGGAGAATAACTATGGCTACACCTTC
CDR3: CASSVDRENNYGYTF

size: .
D: TRBD1
V: TRBV7-9
J: TRBJ1-3
DNA: TGTTCCAGCAGCCTAAACCTCGGGACAGGGTATTCAAACACCATATATTTT
CDR3: CSSSLNLGTGYSNTIYF

size: .
D: .
V: TRBV30
J: TRBJ2-1
DNA: TGTGCCTGGGGGACTGGGGGCTCCTACAATGAGCAGTTCTTC
CDR3: CAWGTGGSYNEQFF

size: once
D: .
V: TRBV28
J: TRBJ2-5
DNA: TGTGCCAGCAGGTCAACTGAAGAGACCCAGTACTTC
CDR3: CASRSTEETQYF

size: .
D: TRBD1
V: TRBV28
J: TRBJ1-4
DNA: TGTGCCAGCAGTTTAATCGGACAGGACAATGAAAAACTGTTTTTT
CDR3: CASSLIGQDNEKLFF

size: .
D: TRBD1
V: TRBV7-9
J: TRBJ1-4
DNA: TGTGCCAGCAGTGGACAGGGCGCTAATGAAAAACTGTTTTTT
CDR3: CASSGQGANEKLFF

size: .
D: TRBD2
V: TRBV27
J: TRBJ2-1
DNA: TGTGCCAGCAGTCCTAATTCCGGGACTAGCGGGTCCTACAATGAGCAGTTCTTC
CDR3: CASSPNSGTSGSYNEQFF

size: .
D: .
V: TRBV9
J: TRBJ1-2
DNA: TGTGCCAGCAGCGCTGACAGCTACTCTAACTATGGCTACACCTTC
CDR3: CASSADSYSNYGYTF

size: .
D: TRBD1
V: TRBV15
J: TRBJ2-7
DNA: TGTGCCACCAGCAGAACAGGGGGCACCTACGAGCAGTACTTC
CDR3: CATSRTGGTYEQYF

size: .
D: TRBD2
V: TRBV11-3
J: TRBJ2-7
DNA: TGTGCCAGCAGCACAAATAGCGGGGGTTGGGAGCAGTACTTC
CDR3: CASSTNSGGWEQYF

size: .
D: TRBD1
V: TRBV10-3
J: TRBJ1-1
DNA: TGTGCCATCAGTGAGTCGACAGGGGCTATGAACACTGAAGCTTTCTTT
CDR3: CAISESTGAMNTEAFF

size: .
D: TRBD2
V: TRBV27
J: TRBJ2-2
DNA: TGTGCCAGCAGTCCCCGACTAGCGACGAACACCGGGGAGCTGTTTTTT
CDR3: CASSPRLATNTGELFF

size: .
D: TRBD1
V: TRBV9
J: TRBJ1-1
DNA: TGTGCCAGCAGCGTAGGAGGACAGGGCACTGAAGCTTTCTTT
CDR3: CASSVGGQGTEAFF

size: .
D: .
V: TRBV5-8
J: TRBJ2-1
DNA: TGTGCTTGTTCCCATTACGGCTACAATGAGCAGTTCTTC
CDR3: CACSHYGYNEQFF

size: .
D: .
V: TRBV4-3
J: TRBJ2-1
DNA: TGCGCCAGCAGCCAAGATCTCCGGCTAGCGTTCAATGAGCAGTTCTTC
CDR3: CASSQDLRLAFNEQFF

size: .
D: .
V: TRBV2
J: TRBJ1-2
DNA: TGTGCCAGCAGTGAGCCAGCTACAGTGTATGGCTACACCTTC
CDR3: CASSEPATVYGYTF

size: .
D: TRBD2
V: TRBV9
J: TRBJ2-1
DNA: TGTGCCAGCAGCCCCGGGACTAGAGGATTAAATGAGCAGTTCTTC
CDR3: CASSPGTRGLNEQFF

size: .
D: TRBD1
V: TRBV5-8
J: TRBJ2-1
DNA: TGTGCCAGCAGCCGAACTCGGACAGGGGACTTCTACAATGAGCAGTTCTTC
CDR3: CASSRTRTGDFYNEQFF

size: .
D: TRBD1
V: TRBV28
J: TRBJ1-5
DNA: TGTGCCAGCAGTTTAGGGACAGCAACATTCCCTAGGTGGCAGCCCCAGCATTTT
CDR3: CASSLGTATFPRWQPQHF

size: .
D: .
V: TRBV29-1
J: TRBJ1-1
DNA: TGCAGCGTTGCAGGTTCCAGGGGTTTAATGAACACTGAAGCTTTCTTT
CDR3: CSVAGSRGLMNTEAFF

size: .
D: TRBD1
V: TRBV2
J: TRBJ1-5
DNA: TGTGCCAGCAGCGGACAGGGGACTAGCAATCAGCCCCAGCATTTT
CDR3: CASSGQGTSNQPQHF

size: .
D: .
V: TRBV27
J: TRBJ2-7
DNA: TGTGCCAGCAGTCCCACCCGGGACTTCGGAGGCGAGCAGTACTTC
CDR3: CASSPTRDFGGEQYF

size: .
D: .
V: TRBV5-4
J: TRBJ1-1
DNA: TGTGCCAGCAGCGTTATGGGGGCGAAGGACACTGAAGCTTTCTTT
CDR3: CASSVMGAKDTEAFF

size: .
D: TRBD1
V: TRBV7-2
J: TRBJ1-1
DNA: TGTGCCAGCAGCCCTGGGACAGGGACTGGTGAAGCTTTCTTT
CDR3: CASSPGTGTGEAFF

size: .
D: .
V: TRBV28
J: TRBJ1-2
DNA: TGTGCCAGCAGCCCCTATGTGGGGGGAAGCTATGGCTACACCTTC
CDR3: CASSPYVGGSYGYTF

size: .
D: .
V: TRBV2
J: TRBJ1-2
DNA: TGTGCCAGCAGGGAAGAACCGGGATCTCCGGGAGGCTACACCTTC
CDR3: CASREEPGSPGGYTF

size: once
D: TRBD1
V: TRBV2
J: TRBJ2-1
DNA: TGTGCCAGCACCCCTGACAGGGCCTACAATGAGCAGTTCTTC
CDR3: CASTPDRAYNEQFF

size: .
D: .
V: TRBV27
J: TRBJ1-2
DNA: TGTGCCAGCAGTTTATCGCTAGGGGGTGTGTATGGCTACACCTTC
CDR3: CASSLSLGGVYGYTF

size: .
D: TRBD2
V: TRBV5-4
J: TRBJ2-3
DNA: TGTGCCAGCAGCGGACTAGCTACCACAGATACGCAGTATTTT
CDR3: CASSGLATTDTQYF

size: .
D: TRBD1
V: TRBV2
J: TRBJ1-4
DNA: TGTGCCAGCAGGCCGGGACAGGGGATTTCGACTAATGAAAAACTGTTTTTT
CDR3: CASRPGQGISTNEKLFF

size: once
D: TRBD1
V: TRBV5-1
J: TRBJ2-6
DNA: TGCGCCAGCAGCTTGGGACAGGGGGCTGGGGCCAACGTCCTGACTTTC
CDR3: CASSLGQGAGANVLTF

size: .
D: TRBD1
V: TRBV6-1
J: TRBJ1-1
DNA: TGTGCCAGCAGTGTCGAGGGGGCCGTGGGCACTGAAGCTTTCTTT
CDR3: CASSVEGAVGTEAFF

size: .
D: TRBD2
V: TRBV6-6
J: TRBJ2-2
DNA: TGTGCCAGCAGGATTAGCGGGAGCGCCGGGGAGCTGTTTTTT
CDR3: CASRISGSAGELFF

size: .
D: TRBD1
V: TRBV29-1
J: TRBJ1-2
DNA: TGCAGCGTTGACGAGGGGGCGAATAACTATGGCTACACCTTC
CDR3: CSVDEGANNYGYTF

size: .
D: TRBD2
V: TRBV4-1
J: TRBJ2-5
DNA: TGCGCCAGCAGCCCGAGACTAGCGGGAGGGCCTGAGGAGACCCAGTACTTC
CDR3: CASSPRLAGGPEETQYF

size: .
D: .
V: TRBV19
J: TRBJ1-2
DNA: TGTGCCAGTAGCCGGAGGACGGAAGGCGACTATGGCTACACCTTC
CDR3: CASSRRTEGDYGYTF